Each of the 18 T cell receptor beta chains below was sequenced from the same sample in a study of identical twins. TCRdb passed the 5' RACE reads through MiXCR, listing each CDR3 protein once. The data show under 350,000 distinct CDR3 sequences, around 9.7% seen once. This sample was also put to use in a study of yellow fever vaccine responses in identical twins.

The material sequenced was CD8+ T cells sorted from blood. These receptors all stem from a woman between 18 and 29 years old in good health.

This clonotype was counted ten times or more. This rearrangement joins TRBV5-6 to TRBJ2-5; 7 nucleotides match TRBD1. Trimming removed 2 bases from V and 2 bases from J; junction bases left unmatched: 3. This CDR3 comprises 14 residues. Germline CDR1 is SGHDT and CDR2 is YYEEEE. The DNA for the CDR3 is TGTGCCAGCAGCTTCGGGACAGCTCAAGAGACCCAGTACTTC. The encoded protein is CASSFGTAQETQYF.

In this sample, this clonotype turned up many times. CDR3: CSASEGMNTEAFF. The CDR3 DNA sequence: TGCAGTGCTAGTGAGGGCATGAACACTGAAGCTTTCTTT. The V call is TRBV20-1, the J call TRBJ1-1; D gene uncertain. The length of the CDR3 is 13 residues. Trimming took off 3 bases at V and 0 bases at J, with 8 bases between the two ends. The germline CDR1 and CDR2 sequences are DFQATT and SNEGSKA (reference sequence).

This clonotype has only a few counts. This CDR3 is CATKRRTARDTNYEQYF. The CDR3 nucleotides read TGTGCCACCAAACGGAGGACCGCCCGGGACACTAACTACGAGCAGTACTTC. The gene calls are TRBV24-1 and TRBJ2-7; weak D call: TRBD1 (6 bases). This CDR3 is built from 17 residues. Germline CDR1 KGHDR, CDR2 SFDVKD. Trimming removed 8 bases from V and 3 bases from J, with 25 bases in between.

A few counts support this clonotype. The chain links TRBV7-8 to TRBJ2-7; D remains unclear. Per germline, CDR1 SGHVS and CDR2 FQNEAQ. V lost 3 bases, J lost 5 bases, and 23 bases lay in between. The CDR3 runs 17 residues. CDR3 sequence: CASSFFAQVPPVDEQYF. CDR3 sequence (DNA): TGTGCCAGCAGCTTTTTCGCCCAGGTCCCACCGGTGGACGAGCAGTACTTC.

This clonotype was counted only a few times. The CDR3 here is CASSQDRLAGVGEQFF. CDR3 sequence (DNA): TGTGCCAGCAGCCAAGATCGGCTAGCGGGAGTAGGTGAGCAGTTCTTC. This chain joins TRBV4-2 and TRBJ2-1; 10 bases are shared with TRBD2. V trimming: 0 bases; J trimming: 9 bases; junction bases outside the gene matches: 8. Germline values: CDR1 LGHNA, CDR2 YNFKEQ. CDR3 size: 16 residues.

As concerns this clonotype: Given a much more abundant clone one base away, this may be a read error. The chain joins TRBV12-3 or TRBV12-4 to TRBJ2-2; TRBD1 or TRBD2 may be the D gene (5 bases each). The CDR3 loop spans 15 amino acids. Trimming stripped 7 bases from V and 7 bases from J, with 19 bases between. The CDR3 region is CASTPRRKGRGELFF. Written as DNA, the CDR3 is TGTGCCAGCACCCCTAGGAGGAAGGGGCGCGGGGAGCTGTTTTTT.

This clonotype was recorded at least ten times. J is TRBJ2-7 and V is TRBV12-3 or TRBV12-4; 8 nucleotides line up with TRBD2. With V trimmed by 7 bases and J by 1 base, 9 bases remained unmatched. The CDR3 loop spans 15 amino acids. The CDR3 is CASTNGASGSYEQYF. In DNA, the CDR3 is TGTGCCAGCACCAATGGGGCTAGCGGGTCCTACGAGCAGTACTTC.

Comments on this clonotype: A read error is possible here, since a much larger clone lies one base away. The chain links TRBV28 to TRBJ2-7; TRBD1 might be the D (5 bases). This CDR3 is 16 amino acids long. Looked up from germline, CDR1 is MDHEN and CDR2 is SYDVKM. The CDR3 sequence: CASSLSLVGRTYDQYF. The CDR3 coding sequence is TGTGCCAGCAGCCTGTCCCTGGTGGGGCGCACCTACGACCAGTACTTC.

This clonotype was seen repeatedly, ten times or more. V and J are TRBV29-1 and TRBJ2-7, with D perhaps TRBD1 (6 bases). The CDR3 is made up of 12 amino acids. CDR1 and CDR2 from the germline V gene are SQVTM and ANQGSEA. Trimming shortened V by 3 bases and J by 3 bases, and 9 bases separated the two germline ends. CDR3 protein: CSVEAGDYEQYF. DNA for the CDR3: TGCAGCGTTGAGGCAGGGGACTACGAGCAGTACTTC.

The chain employs TRBV7-6 and TRBJ2-2; no clear D. Germline assignment: CDR1 SGHVS and CDR2 FNYEAQ. The CDR3 contains 16 residues. The V and J ends lost 2 bases and 2 bases respectively, with 12 bases between them. Here the CDR3 reads CASSLPGRINTGELFF. Here the CDR3 DNA reads TGTGCCAGCAGCTTACCCGGACGGATTAACACCGGGGAGCTGTTTTTT.

This clonotype appeared a few times. The V gene is TRBV6-1, the J gene TRBJ2-7; a weak D match, TRBD1 (6 bases). The V and J ends lost 1 base and 1 base respectively, with 11 bases between them. CDR1 MNHNS and CDR2 SASEGT come from the germline V gene. The CDR3 length is 15 residues. In DNA, the CDR3 is TGTGCCAGCAGTGAAGAGGACAGACCTTCCTACGAGCAGTACTTC. Translation: CASSEEDRPSYEQYF.

This clonotype was observed a few times. This rearrangement joins TRBV21-1 to TRBJ2-7; the table's D call of TRBD1 was not tested on the DNA. TRBV21-1 corresponds to a pseudogene. CDR3 length equals 15 residues. CDR3 in DNA: TGTGCCAGCAGCACCGGGGACAGGGTTTGTTACGAGCAGTACTTC. Translation gives CASSTGDRVCYEQYF.

To note about this clonotype: It may be a read error: a sequence one base away is much more abundant. No conserved phenylalanine or tryptophan is present at the end of the CDR3, so a read error is the likely explanation. The V gene is TRBV6-1, the J gene TRBJ2-7; 9 nucleotides line up with TRBD2. V trimming: 5 bases; J trimming: 3 bases; junction bases outside the gene matches: 8. Germline CDR1 MNHNS, CDR2 SASEGT. The CDR3 runs 15 residues. In DNA, the CDR3 is TGTGCCAGCAGTAGTAGCGGGGGACCCTTCTACGAGCAGTACTTG. Encoded protein: CASSSSGGPFYEQYL.

This clonotype was seen many times. V usage is TRBV7-9 and J usage is TRBJ1-6; tentative D call: TRBD1 (5 bases). V gave up 1 base and J gave up 6 bases, with 10 bases separating them. Germline loops: CDR1 SEHNR, CDR2 FQNEAQ (reference sequence). CDR3 length: 15 residues. The CDR3 region has the DNA TGTGCCAGCAGCTTAGAGGGGATGGGTAATTCACCCCTCCACTTT. This encodes CASSLEGMGNSPLHF.

The sample holds a few counts of this clonotype. The genes are TRBV29-1 and TRBJ2-2; D uncertain. V was cut by 4 bases and J by 7 bases, with 7 bases left in between. Germline V CDR1 and CDR2: SQVTM, ANQGSEA. This CDR3 region has 11 residues. Here the CDR3 reads CSVVTFGELFF. The CDR3 nucleotides read TGCAGCGTTGTCACTTTCGGGGAGCTGTTTTTT.

This clonotype showed up many times. The rearrangement uses TRBV11-2 and TRBJ2-5; D might be TRBD2 (5 bases). Trimming shortened V by 6 bases and J by 4 bases, and 18 bases separated the two germline ends. Germline V gives CDR1 SGHAT, CDR2 FQNNGV. The CDR3 sequence is 15 residues long. Here the CDR3 DNA reads TGTGCCAGCAGAACAAACCGGGATACGGGAGAGACCCAGTACTTC. Its protein product is CASRTNRDTGETQYF.

This clonotype came up a few times. The gene calls are TRBV7-3 and TRBJ2-7; 11 nucleotides match TRBD2. The CDR3 loop spans 15 amino acids. Germline trimming cut 5 bases from V and 6 bases from J; bases unmatched to any gene: 9. The germline CDR1 and CDR2 sequences are SGHTA and FQGTGA. Written as DNA, the CDR3 is TGTGCCAGCAGCGCCACTAGCGGGGGTTTAAGCGAGCAGTACTTC. Translating it yields CASSATSGGLSEQYF.

This clonotype was found many times. The chain recombines TRBV7-2 with TRBJ2-3; weak D call: TRBD2 (5 bases). This CDR3 is built from 13 residues. V was pared by 2 bases and J by 9 bases, with 12 bases between. CDR1 is SGHTA, CDR2 FQGNSA, per germline. The CDR3 protein is CASSLKPGGTQYF. CDR3 sequence (DNA): TGTGCCAGCAGCTTAAAACCGGGCGGGACGCAGTATTTT. The whole variable domain, remainder taken from reference TRBV7-2 and TRBJ2-3, is GAGVSQSPSNKVTEKGKDVELRCDPISGHTALYWYRQSLGQGLEFLIYFQGNSAPDKSGLPSDRFSAERTGGSVSTLTIQRTQQEDSAVYLCASSLKPGGTQYFGPGTRLTVL.